This T cell receptor (beta chain) is drawn from a study of T cells in Graves' hyperthyroidism and ophthalmopathy. Whole-study findings and limits: The authors' 13 V-J model separated ophthalmopathy from stable hyperthyroidism. Most clonotypes that expanded in the thyroid above 0.001 also showed up in blood.

Amplified TCR beta CDR3 regions came from RNA transcripts. TCR CDR3 regions were first amplified by RT-PCR with HTBI primers. Each CDR3 protein gets one entry after TCRdb re-called the multiplex PCR reads with MiXCR. Found here are hundreds of thousands of distinct CDR3 sequences, approximately 15% of them singletons; the top ten hold around 57%. The study excluded patients with uncontrolled infection, other autoimmune disease, pregnancy or lactation. The diagnostic basis comprised clinical symptoms, serum thyroxine and TRAb, thyroid ultrasound and orbital computed tomography. This clonotype was counted at least ten times. The antigen remains undetermined. This clonotype originated in a woman aged 55-69 years with Graves' ophthalmopathy. The specimen was blood.

The DNA for the CDR3 is TGTGCCAGCAGGGGGGAGACAAGAGAGACCCAGTACTTC. Its translation is CASRGETRETQYF. The J gene is TRBJ2-5, the V gene TRBV2; D is possibly TRBD1 or TRBD2 (5 bases each). The CDR3 is 13 residues long. Trimming removed 6 bases from V and 4 bases from J, with 12 bases in between. The V gene's germline CDR1 is SNHLY and CDR2 FYNNEI. The full variable domain, in which reference TRBV2 and TRBJ2-5 provide the parts outside the CDR3, is EPEVTQTPSHQVTQMGQEVILRCVPISNHLYFYWYRQILGQKVEFLVSFYNNEISEKSEIFDDQFSVERPDGSNFTLKIRSTKLEDSAMYFCASRGETRETQYFGPGTRLLVL.